This TCR beta chain was retrieved from a study of shared clonotypes between healthy human individuals. Here immunoSEQ multiplex PCR was the method, and the copy in TCRdb shows in-frame clones only, minus some. The sample records more than 2 million clones, approximately 95% being singletons. As concerns this clone: The same CDR3 arises from other DNA sequences in this sample as well.

Specimen: naive CD4+ T cells sorted from blood. As for subset: CD45RA+ positively selected. The sequence was collected from a man aged 18 to 35 in good health.

Written as DNA, the CDR3 is TGTGCCAGCAGCTTGGAGGGCCCGCAAGAGACCCAGTACTTC. As protein: CASSLEGPQETQYF. The rearrangement joins TRBV5-4 to TRBJ2-5; no definite D call. The CDR3 runs to 14 residues. Trimming pared 0 bases from V and 2 bases from J, leaving 8 bases between. Per the germline V gene, CDR1 is SGHNT and CDR2 is YYREEE (reference sequence).